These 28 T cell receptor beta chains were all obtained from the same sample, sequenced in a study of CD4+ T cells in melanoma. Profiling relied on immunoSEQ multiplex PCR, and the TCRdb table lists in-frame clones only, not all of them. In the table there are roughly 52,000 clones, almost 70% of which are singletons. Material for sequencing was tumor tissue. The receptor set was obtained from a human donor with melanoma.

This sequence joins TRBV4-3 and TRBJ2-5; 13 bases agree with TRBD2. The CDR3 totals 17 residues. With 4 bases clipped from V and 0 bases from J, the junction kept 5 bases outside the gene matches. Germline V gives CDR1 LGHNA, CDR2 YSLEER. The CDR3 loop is CASSPWTSGGHQETQYF. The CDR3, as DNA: TGCGCCAGCAGCCCGTGGACTAGCGGGGGACACCAAGAGACCCAGTACTTC.

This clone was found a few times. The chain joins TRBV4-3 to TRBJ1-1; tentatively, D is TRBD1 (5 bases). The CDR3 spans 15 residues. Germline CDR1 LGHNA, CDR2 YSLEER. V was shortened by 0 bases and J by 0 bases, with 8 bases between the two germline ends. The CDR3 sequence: CASSQDSGVNTEAFF. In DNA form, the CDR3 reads TGCGCCAGCAGCCAAGATTCGGGGGTGAACACTGAAGCTTTCTTT.

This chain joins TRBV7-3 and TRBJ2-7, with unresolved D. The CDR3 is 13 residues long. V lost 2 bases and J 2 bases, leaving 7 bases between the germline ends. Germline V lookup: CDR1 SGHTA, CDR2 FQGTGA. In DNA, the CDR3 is TGTGCCAGCAGCTTAGCTTTGGCCTACGAGCAGTACTTC. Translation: CASSLALAYEQYF.

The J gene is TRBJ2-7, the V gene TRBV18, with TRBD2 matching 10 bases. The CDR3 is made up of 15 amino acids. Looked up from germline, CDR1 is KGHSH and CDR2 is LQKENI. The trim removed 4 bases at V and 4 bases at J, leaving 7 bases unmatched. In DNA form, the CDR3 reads TGTGCCAGCTCACAGATTAGCGGGGGGTTGTACGAGCAGTACTTC. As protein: CASSQISGGLYEQYF.

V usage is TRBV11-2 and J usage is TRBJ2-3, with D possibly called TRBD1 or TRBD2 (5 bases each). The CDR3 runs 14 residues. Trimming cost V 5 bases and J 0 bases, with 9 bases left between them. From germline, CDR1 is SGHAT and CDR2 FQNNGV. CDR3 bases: TGTGCCAGCAGCCCGGGGCAGAGCACAGATACGCAGTATTTT. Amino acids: CASSPGQSTDTQYF.

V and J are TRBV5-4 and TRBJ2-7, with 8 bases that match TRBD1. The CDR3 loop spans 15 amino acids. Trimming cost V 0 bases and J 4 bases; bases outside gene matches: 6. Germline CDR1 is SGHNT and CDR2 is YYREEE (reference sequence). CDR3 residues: CASSLVPGGGYEQYF. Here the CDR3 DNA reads TGTGCCAGCAGCTTGGTTCCAGGGGGCGGGTACGAGCAGTACTTC.

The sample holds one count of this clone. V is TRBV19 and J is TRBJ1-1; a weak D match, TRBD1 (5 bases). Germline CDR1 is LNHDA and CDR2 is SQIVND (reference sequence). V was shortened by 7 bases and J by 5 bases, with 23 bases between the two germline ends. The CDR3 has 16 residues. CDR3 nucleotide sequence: TGTGCCAGTACTAATCCCTTTCAAGCGGGGGAGACTGAAGCTTTCTTT. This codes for CASTNPFQAGETEAFF.

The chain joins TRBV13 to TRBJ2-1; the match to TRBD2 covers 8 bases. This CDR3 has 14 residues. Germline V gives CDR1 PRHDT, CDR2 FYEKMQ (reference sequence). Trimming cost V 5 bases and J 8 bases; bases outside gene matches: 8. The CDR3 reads CASSPRGGWDEQFF. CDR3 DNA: TGTGCCAGCAGCCCCCGGGGGGGTTGGGATGAGCAGTTCTTC.

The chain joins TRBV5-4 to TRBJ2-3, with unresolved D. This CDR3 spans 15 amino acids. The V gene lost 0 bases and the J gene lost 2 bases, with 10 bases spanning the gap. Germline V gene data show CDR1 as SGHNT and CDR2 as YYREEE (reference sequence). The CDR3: CASSLAVAYTDTQYF. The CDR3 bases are TGTGCCAGCAGCTTGGCAGTGGCCTACACAGATACGCAGTATTTT. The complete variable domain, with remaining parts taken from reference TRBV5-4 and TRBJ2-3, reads ETGVTQSPTHLIKTRGQQVTLRCSSQSGHNTVSWYQQALGQGPQFIFQYYREEENGRGNFPPRFSGLQFPNYSSELNVNALELDDSALYLCASSLAVAYTDTQYFGPGTRLTVL.

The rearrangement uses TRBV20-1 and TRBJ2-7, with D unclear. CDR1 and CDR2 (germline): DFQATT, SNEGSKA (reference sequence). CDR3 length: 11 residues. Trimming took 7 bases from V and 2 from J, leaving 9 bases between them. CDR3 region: CSVLGTYEQYF. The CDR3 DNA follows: TGCAGTGTCTTGGGGACCTACGAGCAGTACTTC.

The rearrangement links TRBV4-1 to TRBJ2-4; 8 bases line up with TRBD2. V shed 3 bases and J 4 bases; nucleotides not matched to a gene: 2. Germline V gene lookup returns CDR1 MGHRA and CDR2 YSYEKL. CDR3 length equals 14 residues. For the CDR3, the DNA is TGCGCCAGCAGCCACCCGGGGGGGAAAAACATTCAGTACTTC. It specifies CASSHPGGKNIQYF.

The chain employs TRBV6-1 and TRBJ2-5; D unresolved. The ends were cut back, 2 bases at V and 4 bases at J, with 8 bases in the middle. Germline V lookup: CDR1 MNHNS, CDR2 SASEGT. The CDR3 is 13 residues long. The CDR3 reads CASSENTRETQYF. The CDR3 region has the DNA TGTGCCAGCAGTGAAAATACCCGAGAGACCCAGTACTTC.

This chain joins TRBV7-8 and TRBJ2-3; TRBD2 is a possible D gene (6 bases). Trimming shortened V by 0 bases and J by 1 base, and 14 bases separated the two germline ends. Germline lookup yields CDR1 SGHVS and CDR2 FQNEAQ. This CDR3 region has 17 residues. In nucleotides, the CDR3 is TGTGCCAGCAGCTTAGCCCGGCGGGGTTCCCGCACAGATACGCAGTATTTT. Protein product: CASSLARRGSRTDTQYF.

The CDR3 DNA is TGTGCCAGCAGCCCCGAGGGGGGAAAACAGAAGACCCAGTACTTC. Translation: CASSPEGGKQKTQYF. V usage is TRBV9 and J usage is TRBJ2-5, with D perhaps given as TRBD1 or TRBD2 (6 bases each). The CDR3 covers 15 residues. Germline V gives CDR1 SGDLS, CDR2 YYNGEE. The ends were cut back, 4 bases at V and 6 bases at J, with 19 bases in the middle.

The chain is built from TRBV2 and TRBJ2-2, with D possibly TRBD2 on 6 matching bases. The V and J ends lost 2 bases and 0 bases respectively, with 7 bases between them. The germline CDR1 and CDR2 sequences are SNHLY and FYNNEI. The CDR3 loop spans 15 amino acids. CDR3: CASSETGANTGELFF. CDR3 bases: TGTGCCAGCAGTGAAACGGGGGCGAACACCGGGGAGCTGTTTTTT. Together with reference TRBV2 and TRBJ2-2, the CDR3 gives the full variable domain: EPEVTQTPSHQVTQMGQEVILRCVPISNHLYFYWYRQILGQKVEFLVSFYNNEISEKSEIFDDQFSVERPDGSNFTLKIRSTKLEDSAMYFCASSETGANTGELFFGEGSRLTVL.

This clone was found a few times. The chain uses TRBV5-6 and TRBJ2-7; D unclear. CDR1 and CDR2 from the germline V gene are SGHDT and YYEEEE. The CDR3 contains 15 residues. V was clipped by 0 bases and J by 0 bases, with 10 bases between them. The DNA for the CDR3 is TGTGCCAGCAGCTTGGGAGTTGGCAGCTCCTACGAGCAGTACTTC. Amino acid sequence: CASSLGVGSSYEQYF.

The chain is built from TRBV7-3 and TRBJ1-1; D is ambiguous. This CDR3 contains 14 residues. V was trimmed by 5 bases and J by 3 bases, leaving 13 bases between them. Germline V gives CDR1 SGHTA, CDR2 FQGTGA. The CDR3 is CASSPDGLYTEAFF. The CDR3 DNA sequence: TGTGCCAGCAGCCCGGACGGGCTCTACACTGAAGCTTTCTTT.

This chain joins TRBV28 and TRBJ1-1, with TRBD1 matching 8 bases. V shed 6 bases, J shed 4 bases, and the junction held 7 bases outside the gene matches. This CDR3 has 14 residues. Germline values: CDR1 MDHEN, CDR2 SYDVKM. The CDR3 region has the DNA TGTGCCAGCAGGCAGGGGGCTGGAATCACTGAAGCTTTCTTT. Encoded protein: CASRQGAGITEAFF.

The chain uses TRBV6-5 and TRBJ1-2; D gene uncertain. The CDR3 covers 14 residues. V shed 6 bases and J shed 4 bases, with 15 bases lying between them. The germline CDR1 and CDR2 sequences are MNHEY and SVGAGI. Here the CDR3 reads CASRSNGRLYGYTF. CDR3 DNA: TGTGCCAGCAGGTCTAACGGACGTCTCTATGGCTACACCTTC.

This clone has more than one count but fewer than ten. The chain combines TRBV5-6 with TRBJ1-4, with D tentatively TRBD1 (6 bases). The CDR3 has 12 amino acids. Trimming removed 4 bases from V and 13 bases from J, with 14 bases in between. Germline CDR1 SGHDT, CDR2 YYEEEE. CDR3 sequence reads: CASSIWGLPLFF. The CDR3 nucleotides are TGTGCCAGCAGCATATGGGGGCTACCACTGTTTTTT.

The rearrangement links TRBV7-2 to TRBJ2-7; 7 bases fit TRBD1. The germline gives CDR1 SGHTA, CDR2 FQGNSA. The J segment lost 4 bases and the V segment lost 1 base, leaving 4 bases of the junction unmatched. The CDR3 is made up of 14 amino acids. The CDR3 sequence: CASSLGNRGYEQYF. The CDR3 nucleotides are TGTGCCAGCAGCTTAGGGAACAGGGGTTACGAGCAGTACTTC.

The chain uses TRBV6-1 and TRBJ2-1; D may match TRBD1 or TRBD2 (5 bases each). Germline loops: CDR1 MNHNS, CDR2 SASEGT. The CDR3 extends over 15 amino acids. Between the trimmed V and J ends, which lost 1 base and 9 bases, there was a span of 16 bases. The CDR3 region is CASSEDMRGAGEQFF. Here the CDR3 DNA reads TGTGCCAGCAGTGAAGACATGCGAGGGGCGGGTGAGCAGTTCTTC.

CDR3 nucleotides: TGTGCCAGCAGTGACGGGACGCAGCAAGAGACCCAGTACTTC. This sequence encodes CASSDGTQQETQYF. The rearrangement joins TRBV6-5 to TRBJ2-5; tentatively, D is TRBD1 or TRBD2 (5 bases each). The CDR3 contains 14 residues. The V and J ends lost 5 bases and 2 bases respectively, with 12 bases between them. Germline V gene lookup returns CDR1 MNHEY and CDR2 SVGAGI.

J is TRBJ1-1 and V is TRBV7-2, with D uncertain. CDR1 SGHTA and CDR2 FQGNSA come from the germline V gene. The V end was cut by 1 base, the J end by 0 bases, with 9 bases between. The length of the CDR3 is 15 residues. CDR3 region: CASSLGATLNTEAFF. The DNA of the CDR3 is TGTGCCAGCAGCTTAGGGGCCACCTTGAACACTGAAGCTTTCTTT.

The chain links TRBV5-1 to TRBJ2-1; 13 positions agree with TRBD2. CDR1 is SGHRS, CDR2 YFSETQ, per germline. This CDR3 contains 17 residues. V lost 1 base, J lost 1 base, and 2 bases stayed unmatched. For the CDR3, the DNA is TGCGCCAGCAGCTTGAGGACTAGCGGGGGATCCTACAATGAGCAGTTCTTC. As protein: CASSLRTSGGSYNEQFF.

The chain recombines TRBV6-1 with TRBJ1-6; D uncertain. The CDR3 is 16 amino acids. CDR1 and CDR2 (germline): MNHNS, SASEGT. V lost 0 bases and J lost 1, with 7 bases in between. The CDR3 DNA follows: TGTGCCAGCAGTGAAGCGCTAGATTCCTATAATTCACCCCTCCACTTT. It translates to CASSEALDSYNSPLHF.

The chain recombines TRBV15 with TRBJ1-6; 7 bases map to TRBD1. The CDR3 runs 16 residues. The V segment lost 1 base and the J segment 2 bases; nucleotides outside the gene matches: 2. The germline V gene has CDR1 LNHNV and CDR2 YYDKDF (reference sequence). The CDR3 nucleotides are TGTGCCACCAGCAGAGGACAGGGCCCCTATAATTCACCCCTCCACTTT. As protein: CATSRGQGPYNSPLHF.

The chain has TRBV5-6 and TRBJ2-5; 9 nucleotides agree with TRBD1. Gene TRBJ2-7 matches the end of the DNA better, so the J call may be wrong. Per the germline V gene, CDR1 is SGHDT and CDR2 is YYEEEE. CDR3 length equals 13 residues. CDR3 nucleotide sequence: TGTGCCAGCAGCACGGGACAGGGCTACGAGCAGTACTTC. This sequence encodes CASSTGQGYEQYF.